Listed below are T cell receptor beta chains from one sample, sequenced in a study of T-cell reconstitution after alpha-beta-depleted transplantation in children. TCRdb independently ran MiXCR on the PCR reads; one entry per CDR3 protein. The profile shows approximately 240,000 distinct CDR3 sequences, about 9.2% of them singletons. Material: PBMCs from the stem cell graft donor, obtained from the stem cell graft. Receptors originate from a human donor who donated a stem cell graft to a child with acute lymphoblastic leukemia. Each CDR3 is given with its conserved first and last residue. The order of the fields is D gene, J gene, clone size, V gene, CDR3 protein, CDR3 DNA. The D gene is left open where the match is weak. Clone size is given for some rows only: seen once, a few or many times, or a class if the clone is expanded.

.,TRBJ2-2,.,TRBV29-1,CSVAFGAGELFF,TGCAGCGTTGCATTTGGGGCCGGGGAGCTGTTTTTT
.,TRBJ1-5,.,TRBV10-3,CAISERPRGAGGNNQPQHF,TGTGCCATCAGTGAGAGGCCAAGGGGCGCCGGCGGTAACAATCAGCCCCAGCATTTT
.,TRBJ2-1,many,TRBV5-1,CASSLEGLSNEQFF,TGCGCCAGCAGCTTGGAGGGTCTCAGCAATGAGCAGTTCTTC
TRBD1,TRBJ1-6,many,TRBV6-5,CASSYGRDSMTSYNSPLHF,TGTGCCAGCAGTTACGGTCGGGACAGTATGACCTCCTATAATTCACCCCTCCACTTT
TRBD2,TRBJ2-7,few,TRBV20-1,CSARDRTSGGLSYEQYF,TGCAGTGCTAGAGACCGGACTAGCGGGGGCCTCTCCTACGAGCAGTACTTC
TRBD2,TRBJ2-7,many,TRBV5-1,CASSSGGAYEQYF,TGCGCCAGCAGCTCGGGGGGGGCCTACGAGCAGTACTTC
.,TRBJ2-5,.,TRBV2,CASSEGPINQETQYF,TGTGCCAGCAGTGAGGGACCTATCAACCAAGAGACCCAGTACTTC
TRBD1,TRBJ1-2,few,TRBV12-5,CASGLWTGNYGYTF,TGTGCTAGTGGTTTGTGGACAGGGAACTATGGCTACACCTTC
.,TRBJ1-2,few,TRBV27,CASSFYEGNGYTF,TGTGCCAGCAGTTTTTACGAAGGGAATGGCTACACCTTC
TRBD1,TRBJ2-1,few,TRBV5-1,CASSAGQGGDEQFF,TGCGCCAGCAGCGCGGGACAGGGAGGCGATGAGCAGTTCTTC